This TCR beta chain derives from a study of blood T cell repertoires in COVID-19. Across the study: Acute and convalescent COVID-19 samples came from the United States, Italy and Spain.

V was shortened by 3 bases and J by 9 bases, with 26 bases between the two germline ends. The CDR3 runs to 17 residues. From germline, CDR1 is SGHTA and CDR2 FQGNSA. Data came from immunoSEQ multiplex PCR; TCRdb stores just in-frame clones and leaves some out. The data hold fewer than 250,000 clones, with more than 75% observed a single time. This clonotype originated in a human donor in a cohort sampled during active COVID-19. What was sequenced was peripheral blood. This chain uses TRBV7-2 with TRBJ2-5; TRBD2 is a possible D gene (6 bases). CDR3 nucleotides: TGTGCCAGCAGCTTCGGGGGTACTGGGCTGTCGGGCGGGTCCCAGTACTTC. It is translated as CASSFGGTGLSGGSQYF.